This T cell receptor beta chain derives from a study of cytomegalovirus exposure and HLA in healthy donors. Germline CDR1 MNHEY, CDR2 SVGAGI. The CDR3 runs 16 residues. V gave up 0 bases and J gave up 9 bases; unmatched junction bases: 5. The method was immunoSEQ multiplex PCR; TCRdb's version includes in-frame clones alone and lacks a portion of them. This repertoire shows 55,000 to 75,000 clones, 85% to 95% found once; its top ten account for approximately 1.5%. Overall study findings and caveats: Reportedly, cytomegalovirus status was diagnosed with high sensitivity and specificity. In vitro work confirmed that a few CMV-associated chains recognize CMV antigens. Researchers catalogued roughly 150 TCR beta chains as cytomegalovirus-associated.

The donors were members of the validation cohort comprising over a hundred subjects, separate from the roughly 670-subject first cohort. This clone was detected ten times or more. Its antigen remains unidentified. Sequencing was carried out using PBMCs. The rearrangement uses TRBV6-5 and TRBJ2-1; 13 bases align to TRBD2. The TCR comes from a young man in good health and CMV-seropositive. DNA of the CDR3: TGTGCCAGCAGTTACTCGACTAGCGGGGGGTCTGTTGAGCAGTTCTTC. It translates to CASSYSTSGGSVEQFF.